The 19 T cell receptor beta chains in this list originate from one sample, sequenced in a study of T cells after yellow fever vaccination. TCRdb re-analysed the 5' RACE reads in MiXCR, keeping a single row per CDR3 protein. Among 150,000 to 200,000 distinct CDR3 sequences, roughly 6.2% were seen once, and the ten largest hold 2.9%. The sequences come from CD4+ T cells sorted from PBMCs, collected on the day of the first yellow fever vaccination. The receptors derive from a man younger than 35 who received the YFV17D yellow fever vaccine.

The sample holds many counts of this clonotype. The rearrangement uses TRBV12-3 or TRBV12-4 and TRBJ2-1; no firm D call. The CDR3 covers 15 residues. Between the trimmed V and J ends, which lost 6 bases and 4 bases, there was a span of 16 bases. CDR3 residues: CASSIRRSFYNEQFF. DNA of the CDR3: TGTGCCAGCAGCATCCGAAGGAGCTTTTACAATGAGCAGTTCTTC.

In this sample, this clonotype turned up a few times. The CDR3 reads CASSLLESATGIAKNIQYF. DNA of the CDR3: TGTGCCAGCAGCTTATTAGAGTCCGCAACAGGGATAGCCAAAAACATTCAGTACTTC. The J gene is TRBJ2-4, the V gene TRBV11-2, with D maybe TRBD1 (6 bases). The CDR3 has 19 amino acids. The V gene lost 2 bases and the J gene lost 0 bases, with 20 bases spanning the gap. The germline gives CDR1 SGHAT, CDR2 FQNNGV. Full variable domain (missing parts from reference TRBV11-2 and TRBJ2-4): EAGVAQSPRYKIIEKRQSVAFWCNPISGHATLYWYQQILGQGPKLLIQFQNNGVVDDSQLPKDRFSAERLKGVDSTLKIQPAKLEDSAVYLCASSLLESATGIAKNIQYFGAGTRLSVL.

The chain carries TRBV19 and TRBJ1-5, with D unclear. The V end was cut by 3 bases, the J end by 2 bases, with 8 bases between. The CDR3 totals 14 residues. Germline V CDR1 and CDR2: LNHDA, SQIVND (reference sequence). Written as DNA, the CDR3 is TGTGCCAGTAGTATGAGTATGGGCAATCAGCCCCAGCATTTT. Its protein is CASSMSMGNQPQHF.

Ten or more counts support this clonotype. The chain joins TRBV6-2 or TRBV6-3 to TRBJ1-2; D may be TRBD1 (5 bases). CDR3 length: 12 residues. Deletions cut 2 bases from V and 6 bases from J, with 7 bases between. Germline V gene lookup returns CDR1 MNHEY and CDR2 SVGEGT. This chain's CDR3 is CASSYGRDGYTF. Here the CDR3 DNA reads TGTGCCAGCAGTTACGGCAGGGATGGCTACACCTTC.

This clonotype was observed at least ten times. V usage is TRBV7-6 and J usage is TRBJ2-1; 8 nucleotides line up with TRBD2. From germline, CDR1 is SGHVS and CDR2 FNYEAQ. This CDR3 contains 16 residues. J gave up 4 bases and V 1 base, and 6 bases lay outside the gene matches. The CDR3 loop reads CASSLDRAGAYNEQFF. CDR3 bases: TGTGCCAGCAGCTTAGACCGAGCGGGGGCTTACAATGAGCAGTTCTTC.

This clonotype was detected a few times. The V and J genes are TRBV24-1 and TRBJ1-5, with D tentatively TRBD1 (6 bases). The CDR3 length is 16 residues. The V gene lost 3 bases and the J gene lost 0 bases, with 11 bases spanning the gap. Germline V CDR1 and CDR2: KGHDR, SFDVKD. The CDR3 sequence is CATSDLQGLSNQPQHF. In DNA form, the CDR3 reads TGTGCCACCAGTGATCTACAGGGTCTTAGCAATCAGCCCCAGCATTTT.

This clonotype has more than one count but fewer than ten. The chain employs TRBV7-8 and TRBJ1-5; a weak D match, TRBD1 (6 bases). V was shortened by 4 bases and J by 5 bases, with 21 bases between the two germline ends. CDR3 size: 17 residues. Germline V gives CDR1 SGHVS, CDR2 FQNEAQ. The CDR3 loop is CASSWGGAGLLHQPQHF. The DNA of the CDR3 is TGTGCCAGCAGCTGGGGGGGGGCCGGGCTACTGCATCAGCCCCAGCATTTT.

The sample holds many counts of this clonotype. The chain recombines TRBV5-1 with TRBJ2-4, with 7 bases lining up with TRBD2. V was clipped by 4 bases and J by 5 bases; unmatched bases: 9. CDR1 SGHRS and CDR2 YFSETQ come from the germline V gene. The CDR3 runs to 15 residues. This chain's CDR3 is CASSPPGGLQNIQYF. DNA of the CDR3: TGCGCCAGCAGCCCACCGGGGGGTCTTCAAAACATTCAGTACTTC.

The rearrangement uses TRBV28 and TRBJ2-2; tentatively, D is TRBD2 (6 bases). The CDR3 loop spans 15 amino acids. Germline CDR1 MDHEN, CDR2 SYDVKM. V was shortened by 3 bases and J by 5 bases, with 13 bases between the two germline ends. CDR3 nucleotides: TGTGCCAGCAGTTTGAGGACTACCTATACCGGGGAGCTGTTTTTT. Its translation is CASSLRTTYTGELFF.

V and J are TRBV6-1 and TRBJ2-2, with D tentatively TRBD1 (6 bases). Germline CDR1 reads MNHNS; CDR2 reads SASEGT. This CDR3 has 16 amino acids. The ends were cut back, 7 bases at V and 0 bases at J, with 15 bases in the middle. CDR3 DNA sequence: TGTGCCAGCACCACGGGACATACTTCGAACACCGGGGAGCTGTTTTTT. It specifies CASTTGHTSNTGELFF.

This clonotype was recorded a few times. The chain recombines TRBV5-1 with TRBJ2-3; D might be TRBD1 (6 bases). Deletions cut 2 bases from V and 4 bases from J, with 8 bases between. Germline loops: CDR1 SGHRS, CDR2 YFSETQ. This CDR3 comprises 13 residues. As DNA, the CDR3 is TGCGCCAGCAGCTTCCGACAGGCAGATACGCAGTATTTT. It specifies CASSFRQADTQYF.

There are a few counts of this clonotype. The rearrangement joins TRBV2 to TRBJ2-5; D unclear. Germline lookup yields CDR1 SNHLY and CDR2 FYNNEI. Trimming stripped 8 bases from V and 1 base from J, with 5 bases between. The CDR3 is made up of 11 amino acids. Written as DNA, the CDR3 is TGTGCCAGCCGGGTCCAAGAGACCCAGTACTTC. Amino acids: CASRVQETQYF.

This clonotype was seen many times. The chain joins TRBV7-6 to TRBJ1-1, with 7 bases aligning to TRBD1. Per the germline V gene, CDR1 is SGHVS and CDR2 is FNYEAQ. This CDR3 has 15 amino acids. Trimming removed 5 bases from V and 1 base from J; junction bases left unmatched: 7. In nucleotides, the CDR3 is TGTGCCAGCAGCAAGGGACAGACAGCGAACACTGAAGCTTTCTTT. This sequence encodes CASSKGQTANTEAFF.

In its sample, this clonotype was seen many times. The rearrangement links TRBV29-1 to TRBJ2-5; 14 nucleotides match TRBD2. The CDR3 consists of 13 residues. Trimming at V came to 7 bases and at J to 6 bases, leaving 4 bases not matched to a gene. Germline-derived CDR1 and CDR2 are SQVTM and ANQGSEA. The DNA for the CDR3 is TGCAGCGGACTAGCGGGGGGGCTGAAGACCCAGTACTTC. Its translation: CSGLAGGLKTQYF.

This clonotype was seen repeatedly, ten times or more. As DNA, the CDR3 is TGCGCCAGCAGTGGGTCCGGGAATGAGCAGTTCTTC. It is translated as CASSGSGNEQFF. V usage is TRBV10-1 and J usage is TRBJ2-1, with D uncertain. This CDR3 is built from 12 residues. V lost 4 bases and J 7 bases, leaving 8 bases between the germline ends. Germline CDR1 and CDR2: WNHNN and SYGVQD (reference sequence).

This clonotype has at least ten counts. The chain uses TRBV7-2 and TRBJ2-4; D ambiguous. Germline V lookup: CDR1 SGHTA, CDR2 FQGNSA. The CDR3 loop spans 15 amino acids. V dropped 6 bases and J dropped 5 bases, with 17 bases sitting between them. The CDR3 nucleotides read TGTGCCAGCAGTCCGTTGGCTGGCAGTCAAAACATTCAGTACTTC. This sequence encodes CASSPLAGSQNIQYF.

The chain joins TRBV2 to TRBJ2-7; no definite D call. V lost 6 bases and J 4 bases, leaving 10 bases between the germline ends. The V gene's germline CDR1 is SNHLY and CDR2 FYNNEI. The CDR3 contains 12 residues. CDR3: CASRQSRYEQYF. CDR3 sequence (DNA): TGTGCCAGCAGACAGTCACGTTACGAGCAGTACTTC.

This clonotype was recorded many times. This chain uses TRBV5-5 with TRBJ2-7, with 12 bases lining up with TRBD2. The CDR3 has 14 residues. V was pared by 4 bases and J by 3 bases, with 2 bases of the junction left unmatched. CDR1 is SGHKS and CDR2 is YYEKEE in the germline V gene (reference sequence). CDR3: CASSRLAGDYEQYF. CDR3 in DNA: TGTGCCAGCAGCCGACTAGCGGGGGACTACGAGCAGTACTTC. Full variable domain (rest looked up from reference TRBV5-5 and TRBJ2-7): DAGVTQSPTHLIKTRGQQVTLRCSPISGHKSVSWYQQVLGQGPQFIFQYYEKEERGRGNFPDRFSARQFPNYSSELNVNALLLGDSALYLCASSRLAGDYEQYFGPGTRLTVT.

This clonotype was recorded many times. The chain links TRBV10-3 to TRBJ2-3; 8 bases map to TRBD2. Germline-derived CDR1 and CDR2 are ENHRY and SYGVKD. The CDR3 totals 14 residues. V dropped 7 bases and J dropped 2; count of bases not matched to a gene: 5. The CDR3, as DNA: TGTGCCATCAATAGCGGGGAATACACAGATACGCAGTATTTT. Protein sequence: CAINSGEYTDTQYF.